This T cell receptor (beta chain) was identified in a study of T cell changes during pregnancy in multiple sclerosis (dated by TCRdb to about 2019). Regarding the research as a whole: Changes in the T cell repertoire over the course of pregnancy were examined in this study in women with multiple sclerosis.

In regard to this clone: The antigen it binds to is not known. No base qualities exist here, and no much larger clone lies one base off it.

Library construction relied on the immunoSEQ multiplex PCR assay. Imported from immuneACCESS, the table was reduced by TCRdb to in-frame sequences with V and J called. These copies leave out some clones; in studies compared against another copy, an unresolved V gene accounts for under half, and the cause of the remainder is not known. The sample profile shows more than 45,000 clones; roughly 93% of them were found once. The ten largest clones capture approximately 3.8% of the sample. Trimming at the junction amounts to 1 base on V and 5 bases on J, and the germline ends lie 14 bases apart. The CDR3 runs 15 residues from the cysteine to the phenylalanine. Only the CDR3 portion is preserved as DNA: 45 bases, with reading frame beginning at the first base. The CDR1 and CDR2 encoded by the germline V gene are SGHTA and FQGNSA.

The sample in question was CD8+ T cells from peripheral blood mononuclear cells, obtained in the second trimester of pregnancy. This receptor chain uses TRBV7-2 and TRBJ2-5; TRBD1 is perhaps the D gene, given 5 matching bases. This sequence originates from a female donor with multiple sclerosis, enrolled in a pregnancy study. The CDR3 sequence is CASSLVAGLRETQYF. The DNA reads as follows: TGTGCCAGCAGCTTAGTCGCAGGGTTAAGGGAGACCCAGTACTTC.